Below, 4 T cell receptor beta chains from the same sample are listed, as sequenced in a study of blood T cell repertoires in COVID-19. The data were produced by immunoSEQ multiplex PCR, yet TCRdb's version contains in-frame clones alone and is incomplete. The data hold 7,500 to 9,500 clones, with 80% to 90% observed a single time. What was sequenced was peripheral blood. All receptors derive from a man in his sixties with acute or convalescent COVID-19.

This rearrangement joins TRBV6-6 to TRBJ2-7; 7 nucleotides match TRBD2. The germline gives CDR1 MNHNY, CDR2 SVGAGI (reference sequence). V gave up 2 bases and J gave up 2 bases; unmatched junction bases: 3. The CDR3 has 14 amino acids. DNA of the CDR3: TGTGCCAGCAGTTACGCAGCGGGAACCTACGAGCAGTACTTC. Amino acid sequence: CASSYAAGTYEQYF.

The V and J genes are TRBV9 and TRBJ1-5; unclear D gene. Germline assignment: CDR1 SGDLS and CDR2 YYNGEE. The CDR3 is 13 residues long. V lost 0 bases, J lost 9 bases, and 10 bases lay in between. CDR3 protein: CASSVGGSLPQHF. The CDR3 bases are TGTGCCAGCAGCGTAGGAGGTTCTCTGCCCCAGCATTTT. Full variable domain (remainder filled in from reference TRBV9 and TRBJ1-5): DSGVTQTPKHLITATGQRVTLRCSPRSGDLSVYWYQQSLDQGLQFLIQYYNGEERAKGNILERFSAQQFPDLHSELNLSSLELGDSALYFCASSVGGSLPQHFGDGTRLSIL.

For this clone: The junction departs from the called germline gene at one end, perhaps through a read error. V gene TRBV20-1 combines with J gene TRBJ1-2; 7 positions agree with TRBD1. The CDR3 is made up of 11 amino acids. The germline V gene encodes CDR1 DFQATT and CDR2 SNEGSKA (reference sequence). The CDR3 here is CSASGSQGVIF. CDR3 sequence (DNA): TGCAGTGCTAGTGGCAGTCAGGGGGTGATCTTC.

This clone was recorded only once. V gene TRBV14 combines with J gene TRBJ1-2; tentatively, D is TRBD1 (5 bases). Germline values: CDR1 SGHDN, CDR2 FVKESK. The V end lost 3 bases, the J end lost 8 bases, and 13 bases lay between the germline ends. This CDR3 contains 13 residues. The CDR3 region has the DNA TGTGCCAGCAGCCAGAGCGGGGGTTCCGGCTACACCTTC. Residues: CASSQSGGSGYTF.